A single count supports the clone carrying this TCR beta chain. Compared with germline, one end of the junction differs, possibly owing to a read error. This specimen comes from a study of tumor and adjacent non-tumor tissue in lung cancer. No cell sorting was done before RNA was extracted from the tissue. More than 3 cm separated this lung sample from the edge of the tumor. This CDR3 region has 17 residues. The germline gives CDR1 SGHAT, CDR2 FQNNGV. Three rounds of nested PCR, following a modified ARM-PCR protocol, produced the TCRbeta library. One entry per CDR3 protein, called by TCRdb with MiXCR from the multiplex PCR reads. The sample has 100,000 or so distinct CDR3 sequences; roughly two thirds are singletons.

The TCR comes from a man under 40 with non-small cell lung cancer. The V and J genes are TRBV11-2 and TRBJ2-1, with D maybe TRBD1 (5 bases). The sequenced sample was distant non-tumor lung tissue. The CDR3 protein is CASNLDLSLRANNVQFF. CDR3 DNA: TGTGCCAGCAACTTAGATTTGTCTCTCAGGGCCAACAATGTGCAGTTCTTC.